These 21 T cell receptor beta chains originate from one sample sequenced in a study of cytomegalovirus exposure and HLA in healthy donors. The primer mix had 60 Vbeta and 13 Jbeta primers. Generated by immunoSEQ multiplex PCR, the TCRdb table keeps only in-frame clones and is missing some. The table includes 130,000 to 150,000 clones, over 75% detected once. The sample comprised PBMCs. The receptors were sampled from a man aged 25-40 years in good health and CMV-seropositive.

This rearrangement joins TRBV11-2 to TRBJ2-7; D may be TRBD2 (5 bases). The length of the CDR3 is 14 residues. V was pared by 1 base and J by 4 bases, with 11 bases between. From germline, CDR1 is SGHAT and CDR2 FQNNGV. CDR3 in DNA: TGTGCCAGCAGCTTAGTTGCGGGTCCTTACGAGCAGTACTTC. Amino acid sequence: CASSLVAGPYEQYF.

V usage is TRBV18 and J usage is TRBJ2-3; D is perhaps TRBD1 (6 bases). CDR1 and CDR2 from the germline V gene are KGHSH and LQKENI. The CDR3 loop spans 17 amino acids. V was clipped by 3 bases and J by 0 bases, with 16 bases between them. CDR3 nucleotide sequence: TGTGCCAGCTCACCTCCCAGCTCACAGGGAAGCACAGATACGCAGTATTTT. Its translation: CASSPPSSQGSTDTQYF.

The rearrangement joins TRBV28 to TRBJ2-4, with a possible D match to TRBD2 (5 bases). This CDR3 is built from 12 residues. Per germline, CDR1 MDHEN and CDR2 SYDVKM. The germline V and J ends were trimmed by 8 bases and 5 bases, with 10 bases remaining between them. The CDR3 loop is CASAGRENIQYF. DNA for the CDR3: TGTGCCAGCGCGGGCAGAGAAAACATTCAGTACTTC.

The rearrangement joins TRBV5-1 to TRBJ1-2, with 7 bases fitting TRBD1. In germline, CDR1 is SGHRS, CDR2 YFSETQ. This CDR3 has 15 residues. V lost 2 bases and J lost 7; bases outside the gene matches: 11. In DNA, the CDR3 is TGCGCCAGCAGCTTTGGCGGACAGGCCGGGTCTGGCTACACCTTC. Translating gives CASSFGGQAGSGYTF.

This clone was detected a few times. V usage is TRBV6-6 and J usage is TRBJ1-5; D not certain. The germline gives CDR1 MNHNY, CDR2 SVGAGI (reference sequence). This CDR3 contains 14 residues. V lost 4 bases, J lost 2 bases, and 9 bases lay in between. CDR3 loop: CASSSSTRNQPQHF. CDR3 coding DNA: TGTGCCAGCAGTTCGAGCACCCGCAATCAGCCCCAGCATTTT.

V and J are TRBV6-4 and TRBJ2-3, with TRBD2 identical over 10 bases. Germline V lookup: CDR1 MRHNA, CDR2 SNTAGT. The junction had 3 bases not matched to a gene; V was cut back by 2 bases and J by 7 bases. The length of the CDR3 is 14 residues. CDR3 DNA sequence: TGTGCCAGCAGTGACCCGGGACTAGCGAATACGCAGTATTTT. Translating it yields CASSDPGLANTQYF.

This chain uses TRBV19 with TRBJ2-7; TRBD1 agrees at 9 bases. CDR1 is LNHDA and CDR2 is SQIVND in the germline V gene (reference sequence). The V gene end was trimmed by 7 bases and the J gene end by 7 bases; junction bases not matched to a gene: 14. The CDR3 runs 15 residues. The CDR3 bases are TGTGCCAGTACCCCGGCCGGGACAGGGAGCTGGGAGCAGTACTTC. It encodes CASTPAGTGSWEQYF.

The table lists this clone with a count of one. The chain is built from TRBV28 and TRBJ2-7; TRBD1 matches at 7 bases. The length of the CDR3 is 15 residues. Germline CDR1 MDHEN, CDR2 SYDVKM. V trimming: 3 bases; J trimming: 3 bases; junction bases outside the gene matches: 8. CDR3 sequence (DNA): TGTGCCAGCAGTTTGTTAGGGGGCAGTCTCTACGAGCAGTACTTC. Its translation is CASSLLGGSLYEQYF. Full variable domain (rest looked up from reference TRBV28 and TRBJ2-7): DVKVTQSSRYLVKRTGEKVFLECVQDMDHENMFWYRQDPGLGLRLIYFSYDVKMKEKGDIPEGYSVSREKKERFSLILESASTNQTSMYLCASSLLGGSLYEQYFGPGTRLTVT.

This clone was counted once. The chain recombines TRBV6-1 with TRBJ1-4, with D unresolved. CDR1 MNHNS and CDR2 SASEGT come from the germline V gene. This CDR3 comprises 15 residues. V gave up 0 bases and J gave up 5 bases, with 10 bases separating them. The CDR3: CASSEAVESNEKLFF. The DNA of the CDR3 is TGTGCCAGCAGTGAAGCTGTAGAAAGCAATGAAAAACTGTTTTTT.

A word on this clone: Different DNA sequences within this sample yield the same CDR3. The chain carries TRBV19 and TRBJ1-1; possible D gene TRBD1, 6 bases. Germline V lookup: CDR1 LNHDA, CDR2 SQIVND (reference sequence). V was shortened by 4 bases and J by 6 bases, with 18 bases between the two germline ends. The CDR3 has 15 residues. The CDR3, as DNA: TGTGCCAGTAGTACCGTCCCGGGACACCGACCTGAAGCTTTCTTT. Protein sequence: CASSTVPGHRPEAFF.

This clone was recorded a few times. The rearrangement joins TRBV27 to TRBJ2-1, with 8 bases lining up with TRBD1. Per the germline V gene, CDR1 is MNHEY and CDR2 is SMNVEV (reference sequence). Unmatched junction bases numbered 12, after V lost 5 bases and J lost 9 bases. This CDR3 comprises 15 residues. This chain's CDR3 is CASSPPGQVFAEQFF. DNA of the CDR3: TGTGCCAGCAGTCCCCCGGGACAGGTTTTTGCTGAGCAGTTCTTC.

The CDR3: CASSPFDRGTKNHYEQYF. The CDR3 coding sequence is TGTGCCAGCTCACCATTCGACAGGGGAACTAAAAACCACTACGAGCAGTACTTC. The chain employs TRBV18 and TRBJ2-7, with 8 bases that match TRBD1. V was pared by 2 bases and J by 3 bases, with 15 bases of the junction left unmatched. This CDR3 is built from 18 residues. CDR1 is KGHSH, CDR2 LQKENI, per germline.

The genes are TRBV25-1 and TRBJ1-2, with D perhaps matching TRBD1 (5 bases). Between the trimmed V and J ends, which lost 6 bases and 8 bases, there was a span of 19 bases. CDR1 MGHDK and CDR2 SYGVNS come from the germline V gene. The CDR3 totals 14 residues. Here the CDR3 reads CASSPGTLARGYTF. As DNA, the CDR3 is TGTGCCAGCAGCCCCGGGACTCTGGCGCGGGGCTACACCTTC.

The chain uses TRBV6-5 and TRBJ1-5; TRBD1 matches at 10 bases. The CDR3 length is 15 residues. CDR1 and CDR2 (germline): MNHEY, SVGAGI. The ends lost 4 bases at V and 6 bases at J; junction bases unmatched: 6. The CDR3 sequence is CASSLGTGESQPQHF. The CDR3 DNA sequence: TGTGCCAGCAGTTTGGGGACAGGGGAGAGTCAGCCCCAGCATTTT.

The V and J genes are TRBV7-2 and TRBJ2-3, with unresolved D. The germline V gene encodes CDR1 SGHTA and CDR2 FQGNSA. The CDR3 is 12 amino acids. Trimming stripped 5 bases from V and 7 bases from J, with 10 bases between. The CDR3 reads CASSPSRHTQYF. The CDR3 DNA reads TGTGCCAGCAGCCCGAGTCGTCATACGCAGTATTTT.

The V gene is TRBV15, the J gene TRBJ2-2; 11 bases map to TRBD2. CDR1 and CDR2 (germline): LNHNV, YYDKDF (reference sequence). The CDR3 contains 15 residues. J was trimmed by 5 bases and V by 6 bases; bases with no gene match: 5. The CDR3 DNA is TGTGCCACCAGATTTAGCGGGGGGGAAACCGGGGAGCTGTTTTTT. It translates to CATRFSGGETGELFF. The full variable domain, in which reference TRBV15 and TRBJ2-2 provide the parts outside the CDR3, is DAMVIQNPRYQVTQFGKPVTLSCSQTLNHNVMYWYQQKSSQAPKLLFHYYDKDFNNEADTPDNFQSRRPNTSFCFLDIRSPGLGDTAMYLCATRFSGGETGELFFGEGSRLTVL.

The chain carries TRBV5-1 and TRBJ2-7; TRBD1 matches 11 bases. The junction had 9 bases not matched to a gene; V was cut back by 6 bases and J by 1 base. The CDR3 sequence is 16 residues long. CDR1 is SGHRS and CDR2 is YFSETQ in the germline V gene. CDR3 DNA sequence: TGCGCCAGCAAAAGGACAGGGGGCGATGGGTCCTACGAGCAGTACTTC. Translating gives CASKRTGGDGSYEQYF.

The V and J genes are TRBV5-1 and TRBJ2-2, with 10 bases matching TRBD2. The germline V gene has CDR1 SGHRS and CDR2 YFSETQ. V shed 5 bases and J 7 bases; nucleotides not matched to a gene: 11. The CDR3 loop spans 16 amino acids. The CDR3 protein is CASSGASGSQVGELFF. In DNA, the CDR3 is TGCGCCAGCAGTGGGGCTAGCGGGAGTCAGGTCGGGGAGCTGTTTTTT.

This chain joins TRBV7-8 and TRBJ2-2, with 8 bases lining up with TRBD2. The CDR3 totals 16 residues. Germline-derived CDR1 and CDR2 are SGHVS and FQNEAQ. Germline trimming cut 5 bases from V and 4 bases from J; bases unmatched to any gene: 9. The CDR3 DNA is TGTGCCAGCAGCCCGACTAGCGTCACGGGCACCGGGGAGCTGTTTTTT. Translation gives CASSPTSVTGTGELFF.

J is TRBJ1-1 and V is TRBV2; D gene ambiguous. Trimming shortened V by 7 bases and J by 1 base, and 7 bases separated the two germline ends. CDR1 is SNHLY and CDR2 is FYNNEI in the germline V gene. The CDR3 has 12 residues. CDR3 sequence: CASKRWNTEAFF. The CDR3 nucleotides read TGTGCCAGCAAGCGCTGGAACACTGAAGCTTTCTTT.

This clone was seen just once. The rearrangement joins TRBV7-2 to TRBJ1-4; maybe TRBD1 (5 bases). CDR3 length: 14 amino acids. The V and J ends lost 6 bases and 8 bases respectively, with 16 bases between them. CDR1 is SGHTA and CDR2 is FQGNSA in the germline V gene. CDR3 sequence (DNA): TGTGCCAGCAGTCAAGGGGTTTTTAGCGAAAAACTGTTTTTT. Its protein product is CASSQGVFSEKLFF.